This paragraph covers one TCR beta chain sequence. What it recognizes is unknown. The PCR had 60 Vbeta and 13 Jbeta primers. Only in-frame clones appear in the TCRdb table, and some are missing; sequencing was by immunoSEQ multiplex PCR. The sample features around 140,000 clones, with roughly 1.6% in its top ten. The data stem from a study of cytomegalovirus exposure and HLA in healthy donors. Study as a whole: Clustering assigned over 70% of the roughly 400 genotyped donors to the Caucasian-associated ancestry cluster.

Donors were ostensibly healthy at sampling, although undocumented immune exposures were probable. Germline loops: CDR1 SGHVS, CDR2 FNYEAQ. Between the trimmed V and J ends, which lost 5 bases and 4 bases, there was a span of 6 bases. CDR3 length: 13 residues. Study results and caveats: Cytomegalovirus-associated status was assigned to more than 150 TCR beta chains.

The sequence came from a woman in her forties in good health and CMV-seronegative. This chain links TRBV7-6 with TRBJ1-6; D unresolved. Input material: PBMCs. CDR3 residues: CASSLQYNSPLHF. In DNA form, the CDR3 reads TGTGCCAGCAGCCTCCAGTATAATTCACCCCTCCACTTT.